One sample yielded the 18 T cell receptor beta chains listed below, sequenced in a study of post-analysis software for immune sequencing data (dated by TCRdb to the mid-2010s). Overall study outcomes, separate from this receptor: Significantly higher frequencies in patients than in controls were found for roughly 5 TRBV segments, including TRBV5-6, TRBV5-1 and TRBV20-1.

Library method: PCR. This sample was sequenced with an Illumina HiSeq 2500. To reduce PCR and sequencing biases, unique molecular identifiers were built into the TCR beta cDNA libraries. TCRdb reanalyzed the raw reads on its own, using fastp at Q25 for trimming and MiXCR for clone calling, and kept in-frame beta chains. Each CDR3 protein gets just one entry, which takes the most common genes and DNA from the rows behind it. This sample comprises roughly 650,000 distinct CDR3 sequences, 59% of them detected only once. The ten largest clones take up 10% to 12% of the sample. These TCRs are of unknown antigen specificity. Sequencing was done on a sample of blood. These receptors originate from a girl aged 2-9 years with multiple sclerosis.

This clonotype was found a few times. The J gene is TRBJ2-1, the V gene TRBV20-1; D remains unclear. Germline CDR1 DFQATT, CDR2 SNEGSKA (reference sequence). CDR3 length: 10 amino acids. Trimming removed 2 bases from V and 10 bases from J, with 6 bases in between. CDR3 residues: CSARIEEQFF. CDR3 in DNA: TGCAGTGCTAGAATAGAAGAGCAGTTCTTC.

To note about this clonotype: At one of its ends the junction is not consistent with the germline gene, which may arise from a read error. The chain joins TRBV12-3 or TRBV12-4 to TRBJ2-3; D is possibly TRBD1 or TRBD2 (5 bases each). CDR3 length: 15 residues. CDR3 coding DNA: TGTGCCAGCAGTTTACCGGGACGGCGCACAGATGCGCAGTATTTT. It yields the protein CASSLPGRRTDAQYF.

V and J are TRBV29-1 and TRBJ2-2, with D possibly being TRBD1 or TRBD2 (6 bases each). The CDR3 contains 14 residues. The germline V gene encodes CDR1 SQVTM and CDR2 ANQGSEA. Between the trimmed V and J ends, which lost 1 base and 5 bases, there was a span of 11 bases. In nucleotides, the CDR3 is TGCAGCGTTGAAGGGGGGGCAGGGACCGGGGAGCTGTTTTTT. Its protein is CSVEGGAGTGELFF.

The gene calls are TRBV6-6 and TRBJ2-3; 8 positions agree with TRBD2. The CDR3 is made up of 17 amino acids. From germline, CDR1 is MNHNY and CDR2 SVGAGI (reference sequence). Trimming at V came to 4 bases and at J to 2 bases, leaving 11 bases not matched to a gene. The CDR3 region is CASSSRVRAGATDTQYF. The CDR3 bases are TGTGCCAGCAGTTCCCGGGTACGAGCGGGGGCCACAGATACGCAGTATTTT.

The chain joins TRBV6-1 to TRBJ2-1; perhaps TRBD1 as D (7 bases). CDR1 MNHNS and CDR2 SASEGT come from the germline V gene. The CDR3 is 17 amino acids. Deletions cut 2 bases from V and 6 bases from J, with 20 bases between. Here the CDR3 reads CASSEFQSEGASNEQFF. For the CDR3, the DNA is TGTGCCAGCAGTGAATTTCAGTCGGAGGGGGCAAGCAATGAGCAGTTCTTC.

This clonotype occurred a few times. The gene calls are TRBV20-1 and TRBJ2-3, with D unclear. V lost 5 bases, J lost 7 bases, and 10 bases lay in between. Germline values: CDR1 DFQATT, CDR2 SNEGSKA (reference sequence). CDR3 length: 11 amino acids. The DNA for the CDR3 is TGCAGTGCTGACGACGGAAATACGCAGTATTTT. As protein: CSADDGNTQYF.

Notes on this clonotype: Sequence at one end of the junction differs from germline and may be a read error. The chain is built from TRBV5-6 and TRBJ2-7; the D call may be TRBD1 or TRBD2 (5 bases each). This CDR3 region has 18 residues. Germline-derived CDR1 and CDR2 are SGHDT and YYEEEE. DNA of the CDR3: TGCGCCAGCAGCTTGGGGGAGCTAAGAAGACTACCTACCTACGAGCAGTACTTC. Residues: CASSLGELRRLPTYEQYF.

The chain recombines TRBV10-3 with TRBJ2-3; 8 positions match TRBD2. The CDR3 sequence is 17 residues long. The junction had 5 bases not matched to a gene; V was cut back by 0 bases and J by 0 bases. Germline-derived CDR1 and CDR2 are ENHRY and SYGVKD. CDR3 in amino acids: CAISESFSGDSTDTQYF. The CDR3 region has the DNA TGTGCCATCAGTGAGTCCTTTAGCGGGGACAGCACAGATACGCAGTATTTT.

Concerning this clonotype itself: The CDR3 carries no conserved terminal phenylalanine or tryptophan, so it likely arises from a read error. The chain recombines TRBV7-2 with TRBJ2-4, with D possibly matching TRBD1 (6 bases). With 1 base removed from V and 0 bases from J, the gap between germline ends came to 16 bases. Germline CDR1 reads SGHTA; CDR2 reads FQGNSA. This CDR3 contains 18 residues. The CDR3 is CASSLGWGLSLAKNIQYL. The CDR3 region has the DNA TGTGCCAGCAGCTTAGGGTGGGGGCTTTCGCTAGCCAAAAACATTCAGTACCTC.

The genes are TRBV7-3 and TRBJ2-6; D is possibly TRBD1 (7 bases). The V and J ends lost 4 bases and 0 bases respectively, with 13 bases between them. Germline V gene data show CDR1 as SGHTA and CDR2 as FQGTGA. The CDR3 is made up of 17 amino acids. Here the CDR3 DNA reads TGTGCCAGCAGCTCGGGGGACAGCCCCTCTGGGGCCAACGTCCTGACTTTC. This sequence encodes CASSSGDSPSGANVLTF. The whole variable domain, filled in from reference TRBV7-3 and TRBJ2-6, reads GAGVSQTPSNKVTEKGKYVELRCDPISGHTALYWYRQSLGQGPEFLIYFQGTGAADDSGLPNDRFFAVRPEGSVSTLKIQRTERGDSAVYLCASSSGDSPSGANVLTFGAGSRLTVL.

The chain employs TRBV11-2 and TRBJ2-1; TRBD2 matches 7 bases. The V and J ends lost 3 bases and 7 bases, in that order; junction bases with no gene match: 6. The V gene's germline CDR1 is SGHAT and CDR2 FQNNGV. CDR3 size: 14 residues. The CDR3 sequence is CASSLVGGPNEQFF. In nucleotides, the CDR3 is TGTGCCAGCAGCTTGGTGGGAGGGCCGAATGAGCAGTTCTTC.

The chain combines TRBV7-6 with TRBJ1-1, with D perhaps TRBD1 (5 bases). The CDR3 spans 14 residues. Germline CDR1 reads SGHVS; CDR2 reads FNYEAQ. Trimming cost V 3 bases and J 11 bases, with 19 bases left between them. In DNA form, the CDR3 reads TGTGCCAGCAGCTTCGGATCAAATGGGACTCCGGCTTTCTTT. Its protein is CASSFGSNGTPAFF.

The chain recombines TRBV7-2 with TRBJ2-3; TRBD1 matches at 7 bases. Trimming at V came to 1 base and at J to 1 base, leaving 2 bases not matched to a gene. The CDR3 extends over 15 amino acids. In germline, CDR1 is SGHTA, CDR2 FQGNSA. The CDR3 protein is CASSLVGQGTDTQYF. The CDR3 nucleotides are TGTGCCAGCAGCTTAGTTGGACAGGGCACAGATACGCAGTATTTT.

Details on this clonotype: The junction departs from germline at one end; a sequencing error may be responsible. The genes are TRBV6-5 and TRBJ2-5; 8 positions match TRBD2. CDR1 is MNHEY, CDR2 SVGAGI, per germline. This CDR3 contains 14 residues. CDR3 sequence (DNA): TGTGCCAGCAGTTGGGGGGCAGCGGGGGAGACCAAGTACTTC. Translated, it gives CASSWGAAGETKYF.

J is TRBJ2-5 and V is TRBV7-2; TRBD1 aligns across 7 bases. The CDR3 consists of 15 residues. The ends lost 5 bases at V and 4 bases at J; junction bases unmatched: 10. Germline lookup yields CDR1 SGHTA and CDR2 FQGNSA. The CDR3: CASSRFDRVAETQYF. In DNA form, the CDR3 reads TGTGCCAGCAGCCGTTTCGACAGGGTCGCAGAGACCCAGTACTTC.

CDR3 loop: CASRPRGTDTQYF. CDR3 nucleotide sequence: TGTGCCAGCAGACCCAGGGGGACAGATACGCAGTATTTT. The chain couples TRBV6-1 to TRBJ2-3; TRBD1 aligns across 7 bases. Unmatched junction bases numbered 3, after V lost 6 bases and J lost 3 bases. CDR1 MNHNS and CDR2 SASEGT come from the germline V gene. CDR3 length equals 13 residues.

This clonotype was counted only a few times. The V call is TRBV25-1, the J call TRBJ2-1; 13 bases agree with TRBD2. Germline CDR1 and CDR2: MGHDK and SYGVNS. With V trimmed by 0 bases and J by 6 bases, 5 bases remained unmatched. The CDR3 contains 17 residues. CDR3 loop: CASSEYARLAGGNEQFF. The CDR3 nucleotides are TGTGCCAGCAGTGAATATGCCAGACTAGCGGGAGGCAATGAGCAGTTCTTC.

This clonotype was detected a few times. The CDR3, as DNA: TGTGCCAGCAGCGACCGCAGAGGCCGGGGTCAGGAGACCCAGTACTTC. Protein sequence: CASSDRRGRGQETQYF. The rearrangement uses TRBV3-1 and TRBJ2-5; a weak D match, TRBD2 (5 bases). This CDR3 has 16 amino acids. The germline gives CDR1 LGHDT, CDR2 YNNKEL (reference sequence). Trimming took off 5 bases at V and 5 bases at J, with 21 bases between the two ends.